This T cell receptor (beta chain) originates from a study of blood T cells in healthy people across ages. With a J-beta primer mix and a sample-barcoded 5' primer, a second PCR ran 7 to 11 cycles. Using its own MiXCR run on the 5' RACE reads, TCRdb lists one record per CDR3 protein. The table has about 1.6 million distinct CDR3 sequences, around 36% seen once. Between the trimmed V and J ends, which lost 1 base and 5 bases, there was a span of 10 bases. CDR3 length: 14 amino acids. Per germline, CDR1 SGHTA and CDR2 FQGNSA. The receptor comes from a woman in her thirties in good health. The sequencing sample was made of blood. The chain carries TRBV7-2 and TRBJ2-3; unclear D gene. CDR3 coding DNA: TGTGCCAGCAGCTTAGATGGGAATGAAGATACGCAGTATTTT. It translates to CASSLDGNEDTQYF.